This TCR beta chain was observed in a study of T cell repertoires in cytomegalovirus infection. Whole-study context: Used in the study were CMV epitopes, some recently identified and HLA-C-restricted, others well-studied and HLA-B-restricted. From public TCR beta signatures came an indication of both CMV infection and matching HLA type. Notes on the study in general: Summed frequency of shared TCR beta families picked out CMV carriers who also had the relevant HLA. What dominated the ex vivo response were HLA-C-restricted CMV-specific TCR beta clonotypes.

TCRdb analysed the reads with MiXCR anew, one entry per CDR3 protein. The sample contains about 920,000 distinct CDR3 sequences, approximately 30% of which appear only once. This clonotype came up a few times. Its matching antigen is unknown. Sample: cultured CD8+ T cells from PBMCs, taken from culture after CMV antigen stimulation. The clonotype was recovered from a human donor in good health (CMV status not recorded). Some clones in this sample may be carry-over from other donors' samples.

DNA of the CDR3: TGTGCCAGCAGCTTAGCGCAGGTCGGCTACACCTTC. Its translation is CASSLAQVGYTF. The chain employs TRBV7-9 and TRBJ1-2; D ambiguous. Germline loops: CDR1 SEHNR, CDR2 FQNEAQ (reference sequence). The CDR3 has 12 residues. V lost 0 bases, J lost 8 bases, and 7 bases lay in between.